A single T cell receptor beta chain is shown here with its context. No antigen is known for it. The PCR employed 60 Vbeta primers together with 13 Jbeta primers. The method was immunoSEQ multiplex PCR; TCRdb's version includes in-frame clones alone and lacks a portion of them. The repertoire shows roughly 100,000 clones; the top ten hold roughly 14%. The sample originates from a study of cytomegalovirus exposure and HLA in healthy donors. The study's findings and limits: Segments of the TCR beta V type were, in most cases, productive about 87% or about 30% of the time in an earlier analysis. Some V segments, including TRBV6-2 and TRBV6-3, were excluded as indistinguishable. Presence/absence analyses rested on an assumption that sequencing depth was roughly uniform across donors.

CDR1 is MGHRA and CDR2 is YSYEKL in the germline V gene. The V gene end was trimmed by 2 bases and the J gene end by 7 bases; junction bases not matched to a gene: 8. This CDR3 has 16 amino acids. The V and J genes are TRBV4-1 and TRBJ2-1; TRBD2 agrees at 10 bases. Sequences were obtained from PBMCs. The TCR was taken from a man in his forties or fifties in good health and CMV-seropositive. DNA of the CDR3: TGCGCCAGCAGCCAAAATCCTAGCGGGAGTCCGAATGAGCAGTTCTTC. Amino acid sequence: CASSQNPSGSPNEQFF.